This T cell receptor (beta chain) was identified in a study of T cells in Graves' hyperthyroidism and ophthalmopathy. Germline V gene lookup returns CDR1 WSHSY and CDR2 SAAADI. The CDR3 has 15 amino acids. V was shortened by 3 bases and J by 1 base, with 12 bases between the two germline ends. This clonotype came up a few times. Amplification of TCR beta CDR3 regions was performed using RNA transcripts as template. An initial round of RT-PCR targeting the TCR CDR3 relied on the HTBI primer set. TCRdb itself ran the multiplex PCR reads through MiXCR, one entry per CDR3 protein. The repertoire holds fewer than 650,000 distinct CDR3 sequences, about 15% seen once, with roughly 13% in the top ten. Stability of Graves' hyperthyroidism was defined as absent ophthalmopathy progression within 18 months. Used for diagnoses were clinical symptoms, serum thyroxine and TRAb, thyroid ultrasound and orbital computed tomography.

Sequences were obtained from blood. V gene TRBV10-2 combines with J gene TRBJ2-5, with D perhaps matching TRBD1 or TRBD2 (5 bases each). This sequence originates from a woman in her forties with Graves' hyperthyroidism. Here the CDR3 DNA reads TGCGCCAGCAGTGACATTGGGGGTCCCCAAGAGACCCAGTACTTC. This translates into CASSDIGGPQETQYF.